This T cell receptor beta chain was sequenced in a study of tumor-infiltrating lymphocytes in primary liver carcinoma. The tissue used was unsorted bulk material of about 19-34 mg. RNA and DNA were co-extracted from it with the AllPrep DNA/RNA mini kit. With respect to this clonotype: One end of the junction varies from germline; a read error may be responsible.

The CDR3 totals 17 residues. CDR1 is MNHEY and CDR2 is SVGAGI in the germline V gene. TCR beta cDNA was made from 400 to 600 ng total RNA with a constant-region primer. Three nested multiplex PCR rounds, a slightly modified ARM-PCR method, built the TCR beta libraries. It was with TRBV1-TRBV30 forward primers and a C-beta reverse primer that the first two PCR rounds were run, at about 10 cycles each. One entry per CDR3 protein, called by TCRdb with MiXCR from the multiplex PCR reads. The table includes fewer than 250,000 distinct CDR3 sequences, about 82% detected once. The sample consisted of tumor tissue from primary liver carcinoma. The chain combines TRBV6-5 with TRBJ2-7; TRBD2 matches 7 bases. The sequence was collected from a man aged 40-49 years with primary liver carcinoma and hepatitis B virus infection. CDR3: CASSNSIREGKTYEQYF. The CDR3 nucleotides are TGTGCCAGCAGTAACTCCATTAGGGAGGGTAAGACCTACGAGCAGTACTTC.